The entry that follows covers one TCR beta chain sequence. With 60 Vbeta and 13 Jbeta primers, the PCR was carried out. Repertoires were generated with immunoSEQ multiplex PCR, while TCRdb's copy carries only in-frame clones and drops some. The table shows 75,000 to 100,000 clones, with roughly 80% occurring only once. The V segment lost 5 bases and the J segment 2 bases; nucleotides outside the gene matches: 6. The CDR3 length is 15 residues. Germline V gives CDR1 SGHTA, CDR2 FQGNSA. The data are from a study of cytomegalovirus exposure and HLA in healthy donors. This chain connects TRBV7-2 to TRBJ2-1, with TRBD2 identical over 7 bases. The sequencing input was PBMCs. This receptor was taken from a man between 60 and 75 years old in good health and CMV-seropositive. CDR3 bases: TGTGCCAGCAGCCTGGGGGGGGGAACCTACAATGAGCAGTTCTTC. Translation gives CASSLGGGTYNEQFF.